The rows below give T cell receptor beta chains drawn from one sample of a study of radiation and T cells in renal cell carcinoma. Using immunoSEQ multiplex PCR, the repertoire was profiled, and TCRdb retains in-frame clones only, with some absent. Of roughly 170,000 clones listed, around 90% are singletons. Source: blood, taken from a patient whose treatment included radiotherapy and nephrectomy. Receptor source: a woman between 50 and 59 years old with renal cell carcinoma. The conserved cysteine and the conserved F or W are not part of the CDR3 here. The D gene is left open where the match is weak.

V gene	D gene	J gene	CDR3 protein
TRBV19	-	TRBJ2-7	ASSLYSAVPEQY
TRBV7-2	-	TRBJ2-7	ASSDRYEQY
TRBV6-5	-	TRBJ2-5	ASSYHRKRAQETQY
TRBV5-1	TRBD2	TRBJ2-3	ASSRGTSGVDTQY
TRBV18	-	TRBJ2-7	ASSTKAVPTYEQY
TRBV7-2	TRBD1	TRBJ1-1	ASSLDGTGDTEAF
TRBV6-5	-	TRBJ1-4	ASRTLANEKLF
TRBV6-5	TRBD1	TRBJ1-2	ASSYDRAKNGYT
TRBV5-1	-	TRBJ2-2	ASKVTGELF
TRBV10-1	-	TRBJ2-7	ASSDTHSTYEQY
TRBV19	-	TRBJ2-5	ASSIAGDQETQY
TRBV9	-	TRBJ1-4	ASSVDPRSEKLF
TRBV5-6	-	TRBJ2-7	ASSLVQGHEQY
TRBV19	-	TRBJ1-2	ASRTGPGGLGYT
TRBV29-1	TRBD1	TRBJ1-4	SVAWDRGNEKLF
TRBV7-2	-	TRBJ2-5	ASNPAALQETQY
TRBV7-2	TRBD2	TRBJ2-7	ASSLISGGTSYEQY
TRBV7-9	-	TRBJ2-2	ASSPAVTGELF
TRBV5-1	-	TRBJ2-5	ASSRGDNQETQY
TRBV5-1	-	TRBJ1-5	ASSRDTNQPQH
TRBV7-3	-	TRBJ1-2	ASSLVRENYGYT
TRBV11-2	TRBD1	TRBJ2-7	ASREPGTDYEQY
TRBV7-6	-	TRBJ1-1	ASSSLGGTEAF
TRBV19	-	TRBJ1-4	ASSISWALANEKLF
TRBV4-3	-	TRBJ2-3	ASSQASGSTDTQY
TRBV6-6	TRBD1	TRBJ1-2	ASSYPTGDGYT
TRBV19	TRBD1	TRBJ1-5	ASSTSPTGKQPQH
TRBV19	TRBD1	TRBJ2-1	ASSTPGQGSGNEQF
TRBV5-1	-	TRBJ2-3	ASSLAFVAADTQY
TRBV11-2	-	TRBJ1-1	ASSSGFTEAF
TRBV7-8	-	TRBJ1-5	ASSLGRNSNQPQH
TRBV25-1	-	TRBJ2-7	ASSAYPTGTDYEQY
TRBV7-2	TRBD2	TRBJ2-3	ASTGGSGVFTDTQY
TRBV29-1	-	TRBJ2-7	SVEVASYEQY
TRBV7-6	TRBD2	TRBJ2-7	ASSRAGGWYEQY
TRBV15	TRBD2	TRBJ2-5	ATSRERTRLGVETQY
TRBV5-6	TRBD1	TRBJ2-7	ASSFRGTGNSYEQY
TRBV18	-	TRBJ1-5	ASSQGPNNQPQH
TRBV5-1	TRBD1	TRBJ1-1	ASMRQGNTEAF
TRBV4-2	TRBD1	TRBJ2-7	ASSQEGQAYEQY
TRBV10-2	-	TRBJ1-3	ASLQGVGNTIY
TRBV7-9	-	TRBJ1-1	ASSLAVGTLGF
TRBV5-5	-	TRBJ2-7	ASSLAGTVTYEQY
TRBV11-3	-	TRBJ2-3	ASSLDIGTDTQY
TRBV27	TRBD1	TRBJ2-1	ASSLSGTGRNEQF
TRBV9	-	TRBJ1-2	ASSVVAGTYGYT
TRBV18	-	TRBJ1-5	ASSPNSGGNQPQH
TRBV7-8	-	TRBJ1-5	ASSLERQRNQPQH
TRBV19	-	TRBJ1-1	ASSIVSWGGAF
TRBV4-2	-	TRBJ2-7	ASSQEWPSSYEQY